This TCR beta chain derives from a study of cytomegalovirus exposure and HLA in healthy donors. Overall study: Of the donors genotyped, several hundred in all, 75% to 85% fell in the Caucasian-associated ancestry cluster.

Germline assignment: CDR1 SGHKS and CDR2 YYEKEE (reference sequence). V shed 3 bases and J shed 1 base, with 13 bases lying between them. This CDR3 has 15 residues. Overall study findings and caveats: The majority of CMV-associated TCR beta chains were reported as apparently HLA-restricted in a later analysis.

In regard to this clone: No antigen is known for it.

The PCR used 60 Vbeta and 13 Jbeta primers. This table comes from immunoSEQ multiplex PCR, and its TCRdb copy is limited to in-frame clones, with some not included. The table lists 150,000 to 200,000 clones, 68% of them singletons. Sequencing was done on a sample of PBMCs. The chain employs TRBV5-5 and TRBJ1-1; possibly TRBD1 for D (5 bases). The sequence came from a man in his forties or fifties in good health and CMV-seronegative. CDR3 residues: CASSWGVGANTEAFF. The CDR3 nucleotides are TGTGCCAGCAGCTGGGGGGTCGGGGCGAACACTGAAGCTTTCTTT.